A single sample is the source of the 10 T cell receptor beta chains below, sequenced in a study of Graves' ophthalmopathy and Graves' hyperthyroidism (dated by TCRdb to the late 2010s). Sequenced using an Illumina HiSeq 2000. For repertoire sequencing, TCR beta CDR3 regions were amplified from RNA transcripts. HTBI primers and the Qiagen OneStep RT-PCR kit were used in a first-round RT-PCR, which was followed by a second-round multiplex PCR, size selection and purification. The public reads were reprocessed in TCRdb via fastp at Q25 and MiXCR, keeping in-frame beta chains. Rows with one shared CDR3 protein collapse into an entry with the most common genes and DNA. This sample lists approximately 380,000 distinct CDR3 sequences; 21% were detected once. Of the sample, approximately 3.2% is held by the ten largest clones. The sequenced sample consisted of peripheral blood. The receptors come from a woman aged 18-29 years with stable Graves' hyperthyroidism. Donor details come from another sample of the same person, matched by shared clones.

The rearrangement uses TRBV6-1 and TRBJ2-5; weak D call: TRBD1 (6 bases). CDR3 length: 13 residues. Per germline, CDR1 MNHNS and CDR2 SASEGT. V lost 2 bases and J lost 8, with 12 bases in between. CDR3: CASSESGARTQYF. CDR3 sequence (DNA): TGTGCCAGCAGTGAATCAGGGGCCCGTACCCAGTACTTC.

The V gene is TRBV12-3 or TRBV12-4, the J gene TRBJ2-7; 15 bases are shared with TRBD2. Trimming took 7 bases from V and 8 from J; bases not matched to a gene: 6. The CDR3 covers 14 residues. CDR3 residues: CASIAGTSGGKQYF. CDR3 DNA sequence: TGTGCCAGCATTGCCGGGACTAGCGGGGGGAAGCAGTACTTC.

CDR3 amino acids: CAIETGEGYGYTF. CDR3 DNA sequence: TGTGCCATCGAAACAGGGGAGGGCTATGGCTACACCTTC. The chain joins TRBV10-3 to TRBJ1-2; TRBD1 matches 7 bases. V shed 8 bases and J 4 bases; nucleotides not matched to a gene: 7. The CDR3 sequence is 13 residues long. The germline gives CDR1 ENHRY, CDR2 SYGVKD.

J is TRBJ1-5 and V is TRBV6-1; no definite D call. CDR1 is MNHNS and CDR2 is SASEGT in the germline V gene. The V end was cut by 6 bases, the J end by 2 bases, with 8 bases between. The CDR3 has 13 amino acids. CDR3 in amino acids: CASRESGNQPQHF. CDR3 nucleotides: TGTGCCAGCAGGGAAAGCGGCAATCAGCCCCAGCATTTT.

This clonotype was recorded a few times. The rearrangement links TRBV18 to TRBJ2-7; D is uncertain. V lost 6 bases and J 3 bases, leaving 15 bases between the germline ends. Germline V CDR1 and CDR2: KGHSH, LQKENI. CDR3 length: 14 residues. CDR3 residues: CASSPSGGFYEQYF. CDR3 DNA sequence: TGTGCCAGCTCCCCTTCCGGCGGCTTCTACGAGCAGTACTTC. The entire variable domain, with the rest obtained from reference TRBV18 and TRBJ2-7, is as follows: NAGVMQNPRHLVRRRGQEARLRCSPMKGHSHVYWYRQLPEEGLKFMVYLQKENIIDESGMPKERFSAEFPKEGPSILRIQQVVRGDSAAYFCASSPSGGFYEQYFGPGTRLTVT.

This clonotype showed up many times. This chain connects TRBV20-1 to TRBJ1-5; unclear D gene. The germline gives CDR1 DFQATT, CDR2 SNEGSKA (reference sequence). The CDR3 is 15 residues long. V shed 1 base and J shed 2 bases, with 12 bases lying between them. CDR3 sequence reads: CSARGEGGGNQPQHF. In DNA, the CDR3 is TGCAGTGCTAGAGGTGAGGGAGGCGGCAATCAGCCCCAGCATTTT.

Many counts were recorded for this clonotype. This CDR3 is CASSRPGTQYQETQYF. CDR3 DNA sequence: TGCGCCAGCAGCCGCCCGGGGACTCAGTACCAAGAGACCCAGTACTTC. The chain recombines TRBV4-1 with TRBJ2-5; TRBD2 might be the D (6 bases). In germline, CDR1 is MGHRA, CDR2 YSYEKL. V was cut by 4 bases and J by 0 bases, with 15 bases left in between. The CDR3 is made up of 16 amino acids.

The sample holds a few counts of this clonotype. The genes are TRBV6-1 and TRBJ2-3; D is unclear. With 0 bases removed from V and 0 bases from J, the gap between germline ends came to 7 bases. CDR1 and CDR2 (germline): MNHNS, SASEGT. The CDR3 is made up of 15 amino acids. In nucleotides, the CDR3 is TGTGCCAGCAGTGAAGCCCCGGGCAGCACAGATACGCAGTATTTT. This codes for CASSEAPGSTDTQYF.

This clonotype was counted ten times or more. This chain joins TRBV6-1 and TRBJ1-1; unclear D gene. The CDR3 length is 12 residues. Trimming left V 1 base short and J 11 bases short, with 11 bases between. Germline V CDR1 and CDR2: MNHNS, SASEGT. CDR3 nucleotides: TGTGCCAGCAGTGAAGGGACGAGCCGGGCTTTCTTT. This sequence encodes CASSEGTSRAFF.

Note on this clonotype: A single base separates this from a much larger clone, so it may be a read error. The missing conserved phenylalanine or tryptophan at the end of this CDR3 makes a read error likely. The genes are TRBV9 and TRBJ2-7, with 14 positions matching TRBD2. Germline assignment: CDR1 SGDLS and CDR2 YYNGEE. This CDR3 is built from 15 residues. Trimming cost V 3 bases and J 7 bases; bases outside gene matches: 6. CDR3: CASSAGLAGVGEQYS. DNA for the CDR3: TGTGCCAGCAGCGCGGGACTAGCGGGAGTGGGAGAGCAGTACTCC.